Following are 3 T cell receptor beta chains from one sample sequenced in a study of T cells in localized non-small cell lung cancer. Clones were sequenced by immunoSEQ multiplex PCR, and TCRdb holds only the in-frame ones, with some missing. The sample shows 2,000 or so clones, roughly a fifth of them seen only once. The source material was normal lung tissue next to the tumor, sampled before any cancer treatment. The source of these receptors is a man aged 35-69 years with stage II lung adenocarcinoma.

By share, this clone ranks as large. This chain joins TRBV11-3 and TRBJ2-7; maybe TRBD1 (6 bases). Germline V CDR1 and CDR2: SGHNT, YENEEA. V was trimmed by 5 bases and J by 2 bases, leaving 13 bases between them. The CDR3 loop spans 14 amino acids. CDR3 in DNA: TGTGCCAGCAGCCCTACCGGGACAACCTACGAGCAGTACTTC. Protein product: CASSPTGTTYEQYF.

The rearrangement joins TRBV23-1 to TRBJ1-2; D is uncertain. TRBV23-1 is noted as an ORF with a role that remains uncertain. The V end was cut by 0 bases, the J end by 3 bases, with 5 bases between. The CDR3 has 13 amino acids. The CDR3 DNA reads as TGCGCCAGCAGTCAATCGCAGGACTATGGCTACACCTTC. Residues: CASSQSQDYGYTF.

This clone was observed a few times. The V call is TRBV28, the J call TRBJ2-5; maybe TRBD1 (6 bases). The V gene's germline CDR1 is MDHEN and CDR2 SYDVKM. With 3 bases removed from V and 5 bases from J, the gap between germline ends came to 13 bases. CDR3 size: 14 residues. CDR3 sequence (DNA): TGTGCCAGCAGTTTCCGTGGGGGCCGGGAGACCCAGTACTTC. Translated: CASSFRGGRETQYF.